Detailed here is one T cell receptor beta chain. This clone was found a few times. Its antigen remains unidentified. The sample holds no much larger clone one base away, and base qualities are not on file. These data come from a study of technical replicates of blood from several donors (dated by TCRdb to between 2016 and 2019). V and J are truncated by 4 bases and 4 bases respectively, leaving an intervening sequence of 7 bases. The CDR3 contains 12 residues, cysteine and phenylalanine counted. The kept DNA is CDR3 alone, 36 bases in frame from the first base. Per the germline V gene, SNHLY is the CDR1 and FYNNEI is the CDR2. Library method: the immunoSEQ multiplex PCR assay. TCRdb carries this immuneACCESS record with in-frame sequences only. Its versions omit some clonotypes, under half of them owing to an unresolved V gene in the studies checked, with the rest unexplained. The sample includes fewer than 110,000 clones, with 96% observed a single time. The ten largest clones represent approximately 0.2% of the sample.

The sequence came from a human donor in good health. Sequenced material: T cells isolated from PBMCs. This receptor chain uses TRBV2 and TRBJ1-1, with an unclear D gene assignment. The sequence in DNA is TGTGCCAGCAGTGGCCCGCGCACTGAAGCTTTCTTT. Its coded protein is CASSGPRTEAFF.